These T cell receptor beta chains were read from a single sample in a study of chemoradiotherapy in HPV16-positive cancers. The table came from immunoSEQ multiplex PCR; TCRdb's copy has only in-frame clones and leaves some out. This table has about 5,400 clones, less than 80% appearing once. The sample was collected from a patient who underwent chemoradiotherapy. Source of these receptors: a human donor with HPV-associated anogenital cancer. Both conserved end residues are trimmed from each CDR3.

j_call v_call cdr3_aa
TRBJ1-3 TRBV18 ASSPVRGNTIY
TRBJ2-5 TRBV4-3 ASSHGLAEETQY
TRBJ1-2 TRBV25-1 ASSGGAGGYT
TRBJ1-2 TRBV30 AWKVQGNYGYT
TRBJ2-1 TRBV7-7 ASSSGTSGNQF
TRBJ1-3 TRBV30 AWATGAGNTIY
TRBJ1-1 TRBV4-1 ASSQDPNGGVLTEAF
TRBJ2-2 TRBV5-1 ASSSTGTGATGELF
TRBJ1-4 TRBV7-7 ASSTGESTNEKLF
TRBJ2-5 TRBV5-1 ASRGAGGAQLETQY
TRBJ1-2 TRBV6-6 AGRGTGANYGYT
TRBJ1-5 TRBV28 ASTTPNGNQPQH
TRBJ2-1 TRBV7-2 ASSRLAGGVNEQF
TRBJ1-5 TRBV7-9 ASSWEGAGNQPQH
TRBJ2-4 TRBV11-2 ASSESGGARY
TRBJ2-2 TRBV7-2 ASSSPGGGRGGTGELF
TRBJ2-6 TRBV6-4 ASSDSRGSGANVLT
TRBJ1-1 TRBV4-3 ASSPGNANTEAF
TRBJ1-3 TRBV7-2 ASSLGQSGNTIY
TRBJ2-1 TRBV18 ASSPRGVRSPYNEQF
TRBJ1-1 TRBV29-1 SARREGQTTEAF
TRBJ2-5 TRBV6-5 ASSYPGGGETQY
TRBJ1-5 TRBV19 ASSNRGRVQPQH
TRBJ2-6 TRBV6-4 ASSDSAPTGANVLT
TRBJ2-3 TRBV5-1 ASSLARPTDTQY
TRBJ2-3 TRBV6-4 ASSDGTRATDTQY
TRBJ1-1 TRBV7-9 ASSLGGGNTEAF
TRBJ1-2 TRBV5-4 ASSLIRGTVTYGYT
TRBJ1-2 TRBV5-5 ASSVSQANYGYT
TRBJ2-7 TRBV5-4 ASSLGHYEQY
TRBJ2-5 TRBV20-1 SASKGERQY
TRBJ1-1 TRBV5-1 ASSLRDRGAEAF
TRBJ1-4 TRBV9 ASSSSRGGSEKLF
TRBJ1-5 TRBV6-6 ASSSTGAPQPQH
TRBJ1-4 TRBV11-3 ASSPPGAEKLF
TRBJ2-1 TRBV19 ASSHDQLAGESNEQF
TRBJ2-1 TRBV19 ASMSGLGPYNEQF
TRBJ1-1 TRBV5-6 ASSPRRFLNTEAF
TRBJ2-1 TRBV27 ASTTYNEQF
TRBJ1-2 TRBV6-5 ASSYGGRGHGYT
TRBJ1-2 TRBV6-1 ASSPDRDYGYT
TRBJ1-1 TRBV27 ASSLSGTGNTEAF
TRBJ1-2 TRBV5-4 ASSFEAFGGKGYT
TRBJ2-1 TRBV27 ASSDLPGYNEQF
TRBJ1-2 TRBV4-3 ASSQDGRGDGYT
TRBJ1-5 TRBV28 ASRAGGPNQPQH
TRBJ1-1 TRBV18 ASSPQGTEAF
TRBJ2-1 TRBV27 ASMAILSSYNEQF
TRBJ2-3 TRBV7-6 ASSTPFRSADTQY
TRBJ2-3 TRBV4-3 ASSQDIGTSGTDTQY
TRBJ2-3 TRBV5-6 ASSYTDTQY
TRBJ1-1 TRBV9 ASSPGQVPPEAF
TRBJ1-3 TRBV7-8 ASSFGPGSGNTIY
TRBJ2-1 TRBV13 ASSAPTGGAVNEQF
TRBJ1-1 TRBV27 ASSLSRATGGGNTEAF